The text below deals with one T cell receptor beta chain. The table lists this clonotype with many counts. This receptor's antigen is unknown. Base qualities are not at hand, and no much larger clone is one base apart. In this study, sorted CD4+ and CD8+ T cells from the blood of healthy subjects and of severe aplastic anemia patients had their TCR repertoires deep-sequenced. Ficoll-Paque density gradient centrifugation was used to isolate peripheral blood mononuclear cells. Before DNA extraction, CD4+ and CD8+ T cells were sorted with FACS or magnetic beads. Genomic DNA was used as template for profiling of TCR beta VDJ combinations and CDR3 sequences. An Illumina HiSeq 2000 was the platform used for TCR repertoire sequencing. The original pipeline was this. TRBV/TRBJ rearrangement plots, CDR3 size and DJ length profiles, and Simpson's diversity index were used to assess repertoires. The most abundant DNA sequence in the deep sequencing data was taken as the immunodominant clone. CDR3 amino acid sequences were screened for sharing across subjects and were compared with published repertoires and the VDJdb database. In-frame beta chains were kept once TCRdb had trimmed the public reads at Q25 with fastp and called clones with MiXCR. CDR3 protein duplicates are merged, each entry listing the most common genes and DNA. It is TCRdb's table, rather than the study itself, that gives the V and J calls and clone size. This sample lists about 190,000 distinct CDR3 sequences; around 65% were detected once. The ten most abundant clones make up roughly 46% of the sample.

This sample was taken from a study of CD8+CD57+ T cells in acquired aplastic anemia (dated by TCRdb to the late 2010s). With regard to the full study: Extracted DNA from sorted CD4+ and CD8+ cells averaged approximately 3 ug, ranging from roughly 0.19 to 27.4 ug. Broad study findings and their caveats: Although under 35 CD8+ CDR3 sequences were shared by patients and controls, these sequences appeared highly expressed in patients and within the immunodominant clones of patients. CD8+ Simpson's diversity did not differ significantly between patients and healthy controls (P=0.060).

The germline V gene (reference sequence) provides CDR1 DFQATT and CDR2 SNEGSKA. At the junction V is shortened by 6 bases and J by 2 bases, with 13 bases in between. The CDR3 starts with the cysteine, ends with the phenylalanine, and has 13 residues. Only the CDR3 DNA is retained, 39 bases long and in frame from the first base. The sequenced material came from sorted CD4+, CD8+, or CD8+CD57+ T cells (not recorded which) from PBMCs. This TCR was recovered from a human donor with severe aplastic anemia or a healthy control (not recorded which). The receptor chain draws on TRBV20-1 and TRBJ1-2, with TRBD1 tentatively as D gene (6 bases match). The DNA sequence is TGCAGTGCCCGGGACAAACCGAACTATGGCTACACCTTC. This translates into CSARDKPNYGYTF.